This entry features one TCR beta chain sequence. This sample was included in a study of cytomegalovirus exposure and HLA in healthy donors. Germline V gene sequence: CDR1 MDHEN, CDR2 SYDVKM. Unmatched junction bases numbered 10, after V lost 6 bases and J lost 1 base. The CDR3 totals 16 residues. The repertoire was sequenced with immunoSEQ multiplex PCR; TCRdb's copy has only in-frame clones and lacks some. The profile shows about 170,000 clones, around nine tenths of them singletons. The TCR was taken from a woman under 30 in good health and CMV-seropositive. What was sequenced was PBMCs. The chain recombines TRBV28 with TRBJ2-5; TRBD2 matches 8 bases. The CDR3 loop reads CASSVGGLVAQETQYF. The CDR3 DNA reads as TGTGCCAGCAGCGTTGGGGGACTAGTGGCCCAAGAGACCCAGTACTTC.